This TCR beta chain was sequenced for a study of beta chain features in type 1 diabetes. Notes on the study in general: Small HLA sub-analyses could not settle whether HLA shapes TCRB rearrangement. Lower insertion and higher deletion counts appeared at VDJ junctions in type 1 diabetes patients. The study notes PCR might favor shorter templates equally in patients and controls.

Blood was collected once per donor into heparin, averaging roughly 0.12 L. The investigators reverse transcribed all of the isolated RNA, so they sequenced expressed TCRB transcripts. TCRdb keeps only in-frame clones here, not all; method: immunoSEQ multiplex PCR. The sample records 350,000 or so clones, less than 20% being singletons. Germline CDR1 SGHAT, CDR2 FQNNGV. The CDR3 spans 15 residues. The ends were cut back, 1 base at V and 2 bases at J, with 10 bases in the middle. This clone has only a few counts. What it recognizes is unknown. This TCR was recovered from a woman aged 18-29 years in good health. J is TRBJ2-3 and V is TRBV11-2; no clear D. What was sequenced was naive CD4+ T cells from blood. Written as DNA, the CDR3 is TGTGCCAGCAGCTTAGTTGGCCACATCACAGATACGCAGTATTTT. Its translation: CASSLVGHITDTQYF.